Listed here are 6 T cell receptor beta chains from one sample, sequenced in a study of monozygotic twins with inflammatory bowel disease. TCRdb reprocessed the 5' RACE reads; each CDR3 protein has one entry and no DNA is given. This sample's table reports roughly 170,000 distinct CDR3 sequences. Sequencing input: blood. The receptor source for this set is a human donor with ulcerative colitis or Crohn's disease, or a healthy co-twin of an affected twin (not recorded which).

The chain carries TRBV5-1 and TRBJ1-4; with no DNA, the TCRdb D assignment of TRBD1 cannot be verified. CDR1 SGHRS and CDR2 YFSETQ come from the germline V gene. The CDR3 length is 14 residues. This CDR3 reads CASSAGQGFEKLFF.

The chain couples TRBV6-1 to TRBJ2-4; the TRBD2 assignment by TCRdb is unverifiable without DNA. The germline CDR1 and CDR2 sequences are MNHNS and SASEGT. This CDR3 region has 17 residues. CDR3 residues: CASSISGGPGAKNIQYF.

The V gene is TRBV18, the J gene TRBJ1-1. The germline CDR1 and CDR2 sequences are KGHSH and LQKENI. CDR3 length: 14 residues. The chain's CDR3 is CASSPNGVNTEAFF.

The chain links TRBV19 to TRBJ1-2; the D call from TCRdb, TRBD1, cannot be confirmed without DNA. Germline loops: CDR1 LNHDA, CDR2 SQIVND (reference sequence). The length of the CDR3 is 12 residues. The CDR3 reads CASRDRDPGYTF.

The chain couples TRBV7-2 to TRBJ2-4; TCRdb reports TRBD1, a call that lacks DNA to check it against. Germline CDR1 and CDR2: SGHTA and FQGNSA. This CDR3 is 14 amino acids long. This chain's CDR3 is CASSWTGGGDIQYF.

This CDR3 is CASSLGVQWYNEQFF. The rearrangement joins TRBV27 to TRBJ2-1; TCRdb reports TRBD1, a call that lacks DNA to check it against. Germline V lookup: CDR1 MNHEY, CDR2 SMNVEV (reference sequence). This CDR3 contains 15 residues.